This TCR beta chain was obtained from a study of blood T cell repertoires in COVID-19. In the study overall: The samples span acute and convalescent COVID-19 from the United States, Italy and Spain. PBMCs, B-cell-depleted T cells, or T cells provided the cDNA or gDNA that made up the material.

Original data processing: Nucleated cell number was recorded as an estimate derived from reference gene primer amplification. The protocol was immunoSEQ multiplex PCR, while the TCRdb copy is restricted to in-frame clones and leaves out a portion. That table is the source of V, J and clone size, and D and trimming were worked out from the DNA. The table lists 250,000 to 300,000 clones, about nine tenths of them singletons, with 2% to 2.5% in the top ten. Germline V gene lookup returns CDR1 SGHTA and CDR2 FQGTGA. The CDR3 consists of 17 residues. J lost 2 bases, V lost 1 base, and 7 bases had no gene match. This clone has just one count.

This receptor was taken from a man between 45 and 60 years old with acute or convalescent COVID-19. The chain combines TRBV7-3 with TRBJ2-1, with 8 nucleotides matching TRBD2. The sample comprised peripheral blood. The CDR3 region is CASSLMGGRGAYNEQFF. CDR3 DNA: TGTGCCAGCAGCTTAATGGGAGGGCGGGGGGCCTACAATGAGCAGTTCTTC.